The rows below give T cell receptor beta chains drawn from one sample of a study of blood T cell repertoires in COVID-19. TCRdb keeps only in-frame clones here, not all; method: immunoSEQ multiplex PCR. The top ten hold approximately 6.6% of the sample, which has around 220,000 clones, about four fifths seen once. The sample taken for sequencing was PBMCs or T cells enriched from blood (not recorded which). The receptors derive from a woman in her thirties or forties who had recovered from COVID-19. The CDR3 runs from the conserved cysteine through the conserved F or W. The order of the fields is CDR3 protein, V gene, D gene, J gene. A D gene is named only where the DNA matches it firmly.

CASRPPGGYANTGELFF TRBV19 TRBD2 TRBJ2-2
CASRPLAFSYNEQFF TRBV4-1 NA TRBJ2-1
CASSPTGAEEEKLFF TRBV27 TRBD1 TRBJ1-4
CASSGGQAHNQPQHF TRBV25-1 TRBD1 TRBJ1-5
CASSVGQGESEAFF TRBV9 TRBD1 TRBJ1-1
CASGLRPGHESNQPQHF TRBV12-5 NA TRBJ1-5
CASSSGQRRGSPLHF TRBV6-5 TRBD1 TRBJ1-6
CASSYGTSREQYF TRBV11-2 TRBD2 TRBJ2-7
CASSYSRNQPQHF TRBV6-5 NA TRBJ1-5
CASSLAATGGYSPLHF TRBV7-9 TRBD1 TRBJ1-6
CASSRGPNTEAFF TRBV2 NA TRBJ1-1
CASSLAGGRQFF TRBV6-2/TRBV6-3 TRBD2 TRBJ2-1
CASSEAYQETQYF TRBV10-1 NA TRBJ2-5
CASSPAVGTGSTDTQYF TRBV19 TRBD1 TRBJ2-3
CASSRDLNTEAFF TRBV6-5 NA TRBJ1-1
CASSPRAGVGETQYF TRBV11-2 NA TRBJ2-5
CASSLTGDGYTF TRBV9 TRBD1 TRBJ1-2
CASYEQGATNEQFF TRBV18 TRBD1 TRBJ2-1
CASSLAVSSYNEQFF TRBV5-8 NA TRBJ2-1
CASRRLAGEQFF TRBV12-3/TRBV12-4 TRBD2 TRBJ2-1
CASSLQQNTGELFF TRBV7-3 NA TRBJ2-2
CASSLLAPAGGNTIYF TRBV28 NA TRBJ1-3
CASSIADLTGNTGELFF TRBV19 NA TRBJ2-2
CASSRTPYEAFF TRBV19 NA TRBJ1-1
CASSMAASGNYEQYF TRBV19 TRBD2 TRBJ2-7
CASRGRTGELFF TRBV19 NA TRBJ2-2
CASSYPGSNQPQHF TRBV28 NA TRBJ1-5
CASSPSTGTGSPPQHF TRBV18 TRBD1 TRBJ1-5
CASSPHYSGTGGVGYTF TRBV28 TRBD1 TRBJ1-2
CASSFGIQPQHF TRBV12-3/TRBV12-4 NA TRBJ1-5
CASSLPKTGPSYEQYF TRBV7-9 NA TRBJ2-7
CASSVVQGADTQYF TRBV10-1 TRBD1 TRBJ2-3
CATGGGAENYGYTF TRBV19 NA TRBJ1-2
CASSLYSQETQYF TRBV5-1 NA TRBJ2-5
CASSFSGISGANVLTF TRBV13 NA TRBJ2-6
CASSVGGHLTSGNTIYF TRBV9 NA TRBJ1-3
CASRILDRFGTQYF TRBV2 NA TRBJ2-5
CAISTQPGQGSQFYGYTF TRBV10-3 TRBD1 TRBJ1-2
CASSGLAGLEQFF TRBV30 TRBD2 TRBJ2-1
CASSVGTGGKYGYTF TRBV9 TRBD1 TRBJ1-2
CASSSSAANTGELFF TRBV28 NA TRBJ2-2
CASSIVSGDGELFF TRBV19 NA TRBJ2-2